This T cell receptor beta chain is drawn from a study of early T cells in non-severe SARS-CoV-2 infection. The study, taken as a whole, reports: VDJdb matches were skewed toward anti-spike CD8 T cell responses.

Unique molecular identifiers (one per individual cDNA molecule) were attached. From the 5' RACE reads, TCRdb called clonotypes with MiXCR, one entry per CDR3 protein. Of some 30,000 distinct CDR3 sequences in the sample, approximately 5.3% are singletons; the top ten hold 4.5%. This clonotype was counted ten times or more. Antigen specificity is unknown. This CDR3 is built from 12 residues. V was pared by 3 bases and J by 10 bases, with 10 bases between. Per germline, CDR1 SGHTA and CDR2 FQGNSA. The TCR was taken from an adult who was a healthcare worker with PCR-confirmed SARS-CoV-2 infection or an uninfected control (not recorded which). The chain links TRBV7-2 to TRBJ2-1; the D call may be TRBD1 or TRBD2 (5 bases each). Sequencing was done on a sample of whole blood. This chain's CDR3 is CASSLRGLEQFF. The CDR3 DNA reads TGTGCCAGCAGCTTGAGGGGTTTAGAGCAGTTCTTC.